The 5 T cell receptor beta chains given below trace back to one sample, sequenced in a study of T cell responses to AZD1222 COVID-19 vaccine. The repertoire was sequenced with immunoSEQ multiplex PCR; TCRdb's copy has only in-frame clones and lacks some. Here the sample spans some 55,000 clones, approximately 90% being singletons. The sample here was peripheral blood, taken on day 0 of AZD1222 vaccination. The receptors stem from an adult in good health.

Written as DNA, the CDR3 is TGTGCCAGCAGTTTGCACAGGGGGCGCGGGAACTATGGCTACACCTTC. Its protein is CASSLHRGRGNYGYTF. The gene calls are TRBV28 and TRBJ1-2, with 9 bases identical to TRBD1. Per germline, CDR1 MDHEN and CDR2 SYDVKM. This CDR3 has 16 amino acids. Trimming cost V 3 bases and J 2 bases; bases outside gene matches: 7.

This clone was seen only once. This rearrangement joins TRBV3-1 (or the pseudogene TRBV3-2) to TRBJ2-4; D is unresolved. Germline V gene sequence: CDR1 LGHDT, CDR2 YNNKEL (reference sequence). This CDR3 region has 15 residues. The V end was cut by 3 bases, the J end by 0 bases, with 9 bases between. The CDR3 spells CASSHQALAKNIQYF. The CDR3 coding sequence is TGTGCCAGCAGCCACCAGGCCCTAGCCAAAAACATTCAGTACTTC.

J is TRBJ2-7 and V is TRBV28; 7 bases line up with TRBD2. This CDR3 comprises 15 residues. CDR1 and CDR2 from the germline V gene are MDHEN and SYDVKM. J was trimmed by 3 bases and V by 3 bases; bases with no gene match: 8. CDR3 loop: CASSFTYGGIYEQYF. CDR3 bases: TGTGCCAGCAGTTTTACATACGGGGGGATCTACGAGCAGTACTTC.

The V call is TRBV6-5, the J call TRBJ1-2; D gene uncertain. V shed 2 bases and J shed 8 bases, with 6 bases lying between them. This CDR3 is built from 11 residues. Germline-derived CDR1 and CDR2 are MNHEY and SVGAGI. For the CDR3, the DNA is TGTGCCAGCAGTTACGTTCGGGGCTACACCTTC. As protein: CASSYVRGYTF.

The table lists this clone with a count of one. This chain links TRBV10-3 with TRBJ1-4; D is perhaps TRBD1 (6 bases). This CDR3 contains 15 residues. Deletions cut 2 bases from V and 7 bases from J, with 14 bases between. The germline V gene has CDR1 ENHRY and CDR2 SYGVKD. For the CDR3, the DNA is TGTGCCATCAGTGAGACGGGGGGCAGAGCTGAAAAACTGTTTTTT. Translated: CAISETGGRAEKLFF.